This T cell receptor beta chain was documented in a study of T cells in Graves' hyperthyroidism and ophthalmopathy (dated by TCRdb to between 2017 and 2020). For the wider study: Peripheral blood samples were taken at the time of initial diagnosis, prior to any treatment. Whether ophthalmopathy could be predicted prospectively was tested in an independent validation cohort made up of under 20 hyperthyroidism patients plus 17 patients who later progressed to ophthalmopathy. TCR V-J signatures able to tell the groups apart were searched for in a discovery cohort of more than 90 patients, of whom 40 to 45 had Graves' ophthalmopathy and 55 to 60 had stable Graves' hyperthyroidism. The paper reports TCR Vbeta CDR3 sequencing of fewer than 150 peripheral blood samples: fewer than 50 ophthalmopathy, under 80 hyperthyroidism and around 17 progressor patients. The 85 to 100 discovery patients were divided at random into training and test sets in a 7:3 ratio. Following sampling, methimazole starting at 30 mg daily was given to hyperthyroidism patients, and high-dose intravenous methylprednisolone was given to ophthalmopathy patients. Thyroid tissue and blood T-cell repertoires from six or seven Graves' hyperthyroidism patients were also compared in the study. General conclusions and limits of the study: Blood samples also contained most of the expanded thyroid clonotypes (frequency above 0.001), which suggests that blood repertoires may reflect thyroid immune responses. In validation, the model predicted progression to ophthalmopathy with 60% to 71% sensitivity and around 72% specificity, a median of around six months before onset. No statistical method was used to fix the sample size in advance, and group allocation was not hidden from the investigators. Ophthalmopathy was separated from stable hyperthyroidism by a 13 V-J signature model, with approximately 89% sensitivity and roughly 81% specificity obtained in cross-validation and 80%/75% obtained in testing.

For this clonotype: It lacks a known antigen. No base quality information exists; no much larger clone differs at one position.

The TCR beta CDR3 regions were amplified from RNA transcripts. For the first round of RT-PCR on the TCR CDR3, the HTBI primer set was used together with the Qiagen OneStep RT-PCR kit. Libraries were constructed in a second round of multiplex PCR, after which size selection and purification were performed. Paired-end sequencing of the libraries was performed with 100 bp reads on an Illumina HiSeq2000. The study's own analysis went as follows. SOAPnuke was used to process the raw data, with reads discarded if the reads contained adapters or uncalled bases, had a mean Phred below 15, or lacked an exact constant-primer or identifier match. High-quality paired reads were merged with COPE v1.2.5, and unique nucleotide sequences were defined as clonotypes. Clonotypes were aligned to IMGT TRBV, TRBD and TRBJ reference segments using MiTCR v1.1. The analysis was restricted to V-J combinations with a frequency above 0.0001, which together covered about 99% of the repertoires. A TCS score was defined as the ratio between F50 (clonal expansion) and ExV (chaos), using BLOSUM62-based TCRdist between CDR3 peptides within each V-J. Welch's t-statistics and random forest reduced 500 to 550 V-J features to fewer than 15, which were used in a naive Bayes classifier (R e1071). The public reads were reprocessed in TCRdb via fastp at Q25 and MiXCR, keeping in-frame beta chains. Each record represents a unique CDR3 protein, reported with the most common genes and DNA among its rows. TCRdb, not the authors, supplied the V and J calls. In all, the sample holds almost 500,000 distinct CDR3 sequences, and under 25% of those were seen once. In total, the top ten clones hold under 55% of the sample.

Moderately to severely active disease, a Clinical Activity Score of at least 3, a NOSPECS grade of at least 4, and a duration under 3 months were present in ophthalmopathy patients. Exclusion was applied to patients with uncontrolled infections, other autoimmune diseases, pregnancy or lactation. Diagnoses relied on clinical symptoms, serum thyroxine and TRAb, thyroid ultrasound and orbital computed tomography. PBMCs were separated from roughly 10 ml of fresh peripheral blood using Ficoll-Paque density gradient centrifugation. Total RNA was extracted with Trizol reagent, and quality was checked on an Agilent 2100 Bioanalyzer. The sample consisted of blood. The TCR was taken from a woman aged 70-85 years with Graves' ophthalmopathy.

The DNA sequence is given as TGTGCCAGCAGCCAAGATGGGGGCGGAACAGGGGTCACAGATACGCAGTATTTT. Its translation reads: CASSQDGGGTGVTDTQYF. This sequence uses TRBV3-1 and TRBJ2-3; 7 central nucleotides agree with TRBD1. Its CDR3 holds 18 amino acids, cysteine through phenylalanine. Only CDR3 DNA is held: 54 bases, read in frame from base 1. V lost 0 bases and J lost 2 bases, and the count of bases not matched to a germline gene is 11. According to the germline V gene (reference sequence), CDR1 reads LGHDT and CDR2 reads YNNKEL.